The entry that follows covers one T cell receptor beta chain sequence. Its antigen is unknown. Profiled with immunoSEQ multiplex PCR; TCRdb holds only in-frame clones, not every one. This table holds tens of thousands of clones, roughly 95% found once. This record comes from a study of graft-versus-host responses after intestinal transplantation. Looking at the study overall: Each recipient received anti-thymocyte globulin induction, then tacrolimus and steroids for 3 to 4 years. Study-level findings and limits: GvH clones appeared in recipient marrow, some first in ileum or blood.

Here the sequenced sample was PBMCs, taken 156 days after intestinal transplant. The receptor was isolated from a human patient who received an intestinal transplant, so some T cells may come from the graft donor.

CDR3 sequence reads: CASSPGGQGASGANVLTF. The CDR3 DNA reads TGTGCCAGCAGCCCCGGCGGACAGGGGGCATCTGGGGCCAACGTCCTGACTTTC. The chain carries TRBV5-5 and TRBJ2-6; the match to TRBD1 covers 11 bases. V dropped 4 bases and J dropped 1; count of bases not matched to a gene: 7. The germline V gene has CDR1 SGHKS and CDR2 YYEKEE (reference sequence). This CDR3 contains 18 residues.